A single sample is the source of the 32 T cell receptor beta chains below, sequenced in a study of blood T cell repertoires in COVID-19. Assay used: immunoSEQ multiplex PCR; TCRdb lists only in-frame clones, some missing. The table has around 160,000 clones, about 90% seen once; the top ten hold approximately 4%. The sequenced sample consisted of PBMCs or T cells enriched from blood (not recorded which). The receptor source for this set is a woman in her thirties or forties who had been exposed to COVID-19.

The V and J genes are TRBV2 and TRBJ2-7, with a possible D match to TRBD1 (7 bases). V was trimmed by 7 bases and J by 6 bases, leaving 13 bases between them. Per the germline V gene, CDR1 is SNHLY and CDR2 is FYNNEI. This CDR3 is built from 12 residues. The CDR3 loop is CASKARGVEQYF. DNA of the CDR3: TGTGCCAGCAAGGCCAGGGGGGTCGAGCAGTACTTC.

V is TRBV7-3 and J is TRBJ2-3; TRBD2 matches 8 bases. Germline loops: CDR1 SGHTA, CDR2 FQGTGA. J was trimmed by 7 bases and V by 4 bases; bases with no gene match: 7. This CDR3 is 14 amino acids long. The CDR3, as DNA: TGTGCCAGCAGCTCAAGCGGGGGAGTGAATACGCAGTATTTT. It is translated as CASSSSGGVNTQYF.

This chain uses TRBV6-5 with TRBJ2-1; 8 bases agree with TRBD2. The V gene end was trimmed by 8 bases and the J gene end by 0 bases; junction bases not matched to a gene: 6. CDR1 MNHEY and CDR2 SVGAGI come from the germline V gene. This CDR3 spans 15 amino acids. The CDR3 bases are TGTGCCAGCCGAGGGGGGACTAGCTCCTACAATGAGCAGTTCTTC. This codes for CASRGGTSSYNEQFF.

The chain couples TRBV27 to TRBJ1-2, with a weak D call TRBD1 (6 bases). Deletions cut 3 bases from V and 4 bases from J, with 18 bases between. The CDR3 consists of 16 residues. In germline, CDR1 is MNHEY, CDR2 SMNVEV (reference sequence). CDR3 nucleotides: TGTGCCAGCAGTTTCGGCGGCGGGGGCCTCTCCTATGGCTACACCTTC. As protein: CASSFGGGGLSYGYTF.

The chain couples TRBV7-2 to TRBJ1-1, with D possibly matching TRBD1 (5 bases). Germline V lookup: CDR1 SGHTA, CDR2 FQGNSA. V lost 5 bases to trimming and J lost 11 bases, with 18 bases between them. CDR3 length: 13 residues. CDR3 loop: CASSPGQRVRAFF. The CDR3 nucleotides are TGTGCCAGCAGCCCCGGACAAAGAGTACGCGCTTTCTTT. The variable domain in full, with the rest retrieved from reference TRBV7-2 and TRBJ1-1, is GAGVSQSPSNKVTEKGKDVELRCDPISGHTALYWYRQSLGQGLEFLIYFQGNSAPDKSGLPSDRFSAERTGGSVSTLTIQRTQQEDSAVYLCASSPGQRVRAFFGQGTRLTVV.

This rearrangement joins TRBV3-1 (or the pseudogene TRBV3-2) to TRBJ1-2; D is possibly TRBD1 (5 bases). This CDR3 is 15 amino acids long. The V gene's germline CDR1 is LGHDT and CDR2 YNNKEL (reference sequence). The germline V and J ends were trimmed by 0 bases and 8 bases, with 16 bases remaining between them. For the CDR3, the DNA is TGTGCCAGCAGCCAAGATGACAGCGCCCGGATCGGCTACACCTTC. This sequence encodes CASSQDDSARIGYTF.

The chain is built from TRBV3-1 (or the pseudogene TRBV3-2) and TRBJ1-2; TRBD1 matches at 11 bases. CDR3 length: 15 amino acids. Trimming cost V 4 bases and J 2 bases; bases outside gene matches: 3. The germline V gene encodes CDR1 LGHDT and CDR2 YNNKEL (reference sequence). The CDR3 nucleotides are TGTGCCAGCAGCCCCGGACAGGGGGCCAACTATGGCTACACCTTC. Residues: CASSPGQGANYGYTF.

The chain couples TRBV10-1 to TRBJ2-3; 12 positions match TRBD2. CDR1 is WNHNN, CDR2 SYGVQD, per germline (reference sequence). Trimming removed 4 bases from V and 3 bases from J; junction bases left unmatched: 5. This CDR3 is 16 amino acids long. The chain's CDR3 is CASSATSGGVTDTQYF. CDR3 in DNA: TGCGCCAGCAGTGCGACTAGCGGGGGTGTAACAGATACGCAGTATTTT.

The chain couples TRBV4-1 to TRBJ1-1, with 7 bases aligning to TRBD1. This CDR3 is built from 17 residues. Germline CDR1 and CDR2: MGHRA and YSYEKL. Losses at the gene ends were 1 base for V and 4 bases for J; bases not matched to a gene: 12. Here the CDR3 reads CASSQGPTGTASTEAFF. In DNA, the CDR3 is TGCGCCAGCAGCCAAGGCCCTACCGGGACAGCTTCCACTGAAGCTTTCTTT.

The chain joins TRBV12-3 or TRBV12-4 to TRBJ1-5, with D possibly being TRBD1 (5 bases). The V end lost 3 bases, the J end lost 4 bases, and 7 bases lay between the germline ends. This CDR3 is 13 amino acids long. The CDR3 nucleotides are TGTGCCAGCAGTTTGACAGAGAATCAGCCCCAGCATTTT. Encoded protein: CASSLTENQPQHF.

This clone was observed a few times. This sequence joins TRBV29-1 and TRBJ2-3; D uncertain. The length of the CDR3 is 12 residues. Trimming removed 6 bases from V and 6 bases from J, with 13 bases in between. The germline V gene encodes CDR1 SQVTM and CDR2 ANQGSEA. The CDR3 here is CSVESAEDTQYF. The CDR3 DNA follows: TGCAGCGTCGAATCCGCGGAGGATACGCAGTATTTT.

CDR3 region: CASSLPPTRASYTF. CDR3 DNA: TGTGCCAGCAGCTTACCCCCCACGAGGGCAAGCTACACCTTC. The chain recombines TRBV7-9 with TRBJ1-2; D ambiguous. Germline CDR1 is SEHNR and CDR2 is FQNEAQ (reference sequence). The V end was cut by 2 bases, the J end by 9 bases, with 16 bases between. The CDR3 totals 14 residues. The variable domain in full, completed from reference TRBV7-9 and TRBJ1-2, reads DTGVSQNPRHKITKRGQNVTFRCDPISEHNRLYWYRQTLGQGPEFLTYFQNEAQLEKSRLLSDRFSAERPKGSFSTLEIQRTEQGDSAMYLCASSLPPTRASYTFGSGTRLTVV.

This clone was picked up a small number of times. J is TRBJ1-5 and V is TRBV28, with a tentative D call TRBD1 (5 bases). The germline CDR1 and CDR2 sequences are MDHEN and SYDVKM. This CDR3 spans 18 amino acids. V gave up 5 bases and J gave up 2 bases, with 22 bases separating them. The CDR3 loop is CASSRYLQGGKGNQPQHF. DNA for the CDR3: TGTGCCAGCAGTCGCTACCTCCAGGGAGGAAAGGGCAATCAGCCCCAGCATTTT.

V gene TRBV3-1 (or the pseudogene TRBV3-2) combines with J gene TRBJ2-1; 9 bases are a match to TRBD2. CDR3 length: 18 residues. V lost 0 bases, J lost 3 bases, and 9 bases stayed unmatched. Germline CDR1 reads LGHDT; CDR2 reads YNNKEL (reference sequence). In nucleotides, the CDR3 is TGTGCCAGCAGCCAAGATACTACGCGGGGGGGCATCTACAATGAGCAGTTCTTC. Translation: CASSQDTTRGGIYNEQFF.

In nucleotides, the CDR3 is TGTGCCAGCTCCCCGGACAGCTACGAGCAGTACTTC. Translation: CASSPDSYEQYF. The V call is TRBV18, the J call TRBJ2-7; perhaps TRBD1 as D (6 bases). Germline lookup yields CDR1 KGHSH and CDR2 LQKENI. V was cut by 6 bases and J by 3 bases, with 9 bases left in between. The CDR3 covers 12 residues. Filled out from reference TRBV18 and TRBJ2-7, the complete variable domain reads NAGVMQNPRHLVRRRGQEARLRCSPMKGHSHVYWYRQLPEEGLKFMVYLQKENIIDESGMPKERFSAEFPKEGPSILRIQQVVRGDSAAYFCASSPDSYEQYFGPGTRLTVT.

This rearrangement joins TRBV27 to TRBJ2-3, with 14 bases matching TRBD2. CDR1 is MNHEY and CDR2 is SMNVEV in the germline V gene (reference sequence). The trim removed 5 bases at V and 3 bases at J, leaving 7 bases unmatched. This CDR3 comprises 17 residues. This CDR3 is CASSIRTSGRSTDTQYF. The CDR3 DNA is TGTGCCAGCAGTATCCGGACTAGCGGGAGGAGTACAGATACGCAGTATTTT.

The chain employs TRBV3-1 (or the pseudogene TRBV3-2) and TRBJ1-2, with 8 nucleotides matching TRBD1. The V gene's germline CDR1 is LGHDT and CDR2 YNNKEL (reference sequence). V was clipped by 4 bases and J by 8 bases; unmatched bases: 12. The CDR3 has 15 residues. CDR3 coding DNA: TGTGCCAGCAGCCCTCACGCAGGGGGCGGGAAAGGCTACACCTTC. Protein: CASSPHAGGGKGYTF.

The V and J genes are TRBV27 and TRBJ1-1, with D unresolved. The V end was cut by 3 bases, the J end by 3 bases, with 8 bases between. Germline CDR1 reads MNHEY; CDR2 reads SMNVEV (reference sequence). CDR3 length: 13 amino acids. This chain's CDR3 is CASSFATDTEAFF. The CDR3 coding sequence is TGTGCCAGCAGTTTTGCAACGGACACTGAAGCTTTCTTT.

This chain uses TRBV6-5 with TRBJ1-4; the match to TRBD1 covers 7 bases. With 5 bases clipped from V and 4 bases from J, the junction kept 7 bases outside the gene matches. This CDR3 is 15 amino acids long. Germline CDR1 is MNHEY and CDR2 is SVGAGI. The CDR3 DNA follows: TGTGCCAGCAGTAAGGGGGACAGAGTTAATGAAAAACTGTTTTTT. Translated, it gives CASSKGDRVNEKLFF.

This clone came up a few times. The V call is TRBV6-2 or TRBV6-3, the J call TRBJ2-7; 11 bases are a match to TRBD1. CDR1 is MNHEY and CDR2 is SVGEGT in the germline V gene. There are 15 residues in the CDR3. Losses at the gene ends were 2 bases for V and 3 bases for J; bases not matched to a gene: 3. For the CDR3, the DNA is TGTGCCAGCAGTTACGAGGGGACAGGGGGCTACGAGCAGTACTTC. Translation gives CASSYEGTGGYEQYF.

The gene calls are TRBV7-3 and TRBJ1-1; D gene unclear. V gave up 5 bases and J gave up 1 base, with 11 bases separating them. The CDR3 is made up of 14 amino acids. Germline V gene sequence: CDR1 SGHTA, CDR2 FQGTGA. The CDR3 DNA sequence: TGTGCCAGCAGCCCCATCACCGGGAACACTGAAGCTTTCTTT. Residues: CASSPITGNTEAFF.

The CDR3 is CASSPTITGNSNQPQHF. The DNA for the CDR3 is TGTGCCAGCAGCCCGACTATTACAGGGAATAGCAATCAGCCCCAGCATTTT. The chain joins TRBV5-6 to TRBJ1-5; possibly TRBD1 for D (6 bases). The CDR3 extends over 17 amino acids. Trimming removed 4 bases from V and 0 bases from J, with 17 bases in between. The germline CDR1 and CDR2 sequences are SGHDT and YYEEEE.

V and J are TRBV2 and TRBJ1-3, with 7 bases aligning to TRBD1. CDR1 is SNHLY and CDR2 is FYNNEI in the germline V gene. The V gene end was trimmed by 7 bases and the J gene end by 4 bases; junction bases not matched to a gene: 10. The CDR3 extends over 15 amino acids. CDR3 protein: CASTKGAAGGNTIYF. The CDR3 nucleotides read TGTGCCAGCACCAAGGGGGCAGCCGGAGGAAACACCATATATTTT.

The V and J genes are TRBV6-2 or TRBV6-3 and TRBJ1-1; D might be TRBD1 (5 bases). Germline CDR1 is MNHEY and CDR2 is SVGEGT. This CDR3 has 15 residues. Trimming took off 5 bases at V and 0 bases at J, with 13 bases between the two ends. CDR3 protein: CASSPLTALNTEAFF. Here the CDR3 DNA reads TGTGCCAGCAGTCCCTTGACAGCCTTGAACACTGAAGCTTTCTTT.

The CDR3 spells CASSLAGGTEAFF. Here the CDR3 DNA reads TGTGCCAGCAGTTTGGCGGGAGGGACTGAAGCTTTCTTT. This chain connects TRBV27 to TRBJ1-1, with D unresolved. The CDR3 length is 13 residues. Trimming pared 3 bases from V and 5 bases from J, leaving 10 bases between. Germline loops: CDR1 MNHEY, CDR2 SMNVEV (reference sequence).

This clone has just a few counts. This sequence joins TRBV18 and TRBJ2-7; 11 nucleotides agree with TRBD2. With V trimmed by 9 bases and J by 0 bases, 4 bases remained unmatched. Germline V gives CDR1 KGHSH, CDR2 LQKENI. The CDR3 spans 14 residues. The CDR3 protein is CASKTSGASYEQYF. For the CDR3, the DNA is TGTGCCAGTAAGACTAGCGGGGCCTCCTACGAGCAGTACTTC.

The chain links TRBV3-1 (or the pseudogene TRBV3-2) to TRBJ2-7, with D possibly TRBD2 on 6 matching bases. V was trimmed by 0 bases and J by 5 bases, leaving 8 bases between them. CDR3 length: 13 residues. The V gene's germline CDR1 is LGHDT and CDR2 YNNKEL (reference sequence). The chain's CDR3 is CASSQDPGDEQYF. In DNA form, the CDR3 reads TGTGCCAGCAGCCAAGATCCGGGGGACGAGCAGTACTTC.

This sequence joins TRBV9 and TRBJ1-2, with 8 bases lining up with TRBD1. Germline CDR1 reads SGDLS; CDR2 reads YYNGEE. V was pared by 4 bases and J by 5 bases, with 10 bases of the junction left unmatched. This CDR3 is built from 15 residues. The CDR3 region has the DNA TGTGCCAGCAGCCCCCAGGACAGGGCAGGGTATGGCTACACCTTC. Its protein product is CASSPQDRAGYGYTF.

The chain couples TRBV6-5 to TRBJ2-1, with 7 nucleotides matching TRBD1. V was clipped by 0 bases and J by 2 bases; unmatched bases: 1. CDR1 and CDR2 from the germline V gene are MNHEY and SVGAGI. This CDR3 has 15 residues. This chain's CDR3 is CASSYSGQPYNEQFF. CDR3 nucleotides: TGTGCCAGCAGTTACTCGGGACAGCCCTACAATGAGCAGTTCTTC.

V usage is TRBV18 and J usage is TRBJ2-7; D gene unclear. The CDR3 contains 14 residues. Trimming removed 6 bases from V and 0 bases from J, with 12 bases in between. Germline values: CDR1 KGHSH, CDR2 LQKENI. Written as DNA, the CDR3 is TGTGCCAGCTCCGAAAGAACAAGCTCCTACGAGCAGTACTTC. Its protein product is CASSERTSSYEQYF.

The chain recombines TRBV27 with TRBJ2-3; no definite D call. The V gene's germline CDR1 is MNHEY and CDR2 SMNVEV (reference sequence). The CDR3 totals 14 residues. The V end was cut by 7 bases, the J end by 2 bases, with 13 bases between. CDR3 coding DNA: TGTGCCAGCACTACTTGGGCAGACACAGATACGCAGTATTTT. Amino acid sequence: CASTTWADTDTQYF.

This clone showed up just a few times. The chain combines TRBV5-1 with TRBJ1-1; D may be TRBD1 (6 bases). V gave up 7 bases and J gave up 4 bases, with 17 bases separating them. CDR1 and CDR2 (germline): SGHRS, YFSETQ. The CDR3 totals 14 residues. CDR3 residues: CASGPTGLGTEAFF. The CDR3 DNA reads TGCGCCAGCGGTCCGACAGGTTTGGGCACTGAAGCTTTCTTT.